The entry that follows covers one TCR beta chain sequence. The germline V gene has CDR1 DFQATT and CDR2 SNEGSKA (reference sequence). This CDR3 spans 13 amino acids. Trimming took 0 bases from V and 10 from J, leaving 13 bases between them. Random hexamers were used to reverse transcribe an amount of about 0.45 to 1 ug RNA. Multiplex PCR with immunoSEQ amplified the TCR beta CDR3 across 54 Vbeta and 13 Jbeta. Via MiXCR, TCRdb re-called the immunoSEQ multiplex PCR reads, giving one row per CDR3 protein. The sample consists of 150,000 to 200,000 distinct CDR3 sequences, approximately 95% of them appearing once. This record comes from a study of CD8 T cells in Susac syndrome.

The V call is TRBV20-1, the J call TRBJ2-1; D is uncertain. The sample taken for sequencing was CD8+ T cells from PBMCs. The TCR comes from a human donor with multiple sclerosis. The CDR3 nucleotides read TGCAGTGCTAGAGAACCCCGGACCTTCGAGCAGTTCTTC. Translated: CSAREPRTFEQFF.